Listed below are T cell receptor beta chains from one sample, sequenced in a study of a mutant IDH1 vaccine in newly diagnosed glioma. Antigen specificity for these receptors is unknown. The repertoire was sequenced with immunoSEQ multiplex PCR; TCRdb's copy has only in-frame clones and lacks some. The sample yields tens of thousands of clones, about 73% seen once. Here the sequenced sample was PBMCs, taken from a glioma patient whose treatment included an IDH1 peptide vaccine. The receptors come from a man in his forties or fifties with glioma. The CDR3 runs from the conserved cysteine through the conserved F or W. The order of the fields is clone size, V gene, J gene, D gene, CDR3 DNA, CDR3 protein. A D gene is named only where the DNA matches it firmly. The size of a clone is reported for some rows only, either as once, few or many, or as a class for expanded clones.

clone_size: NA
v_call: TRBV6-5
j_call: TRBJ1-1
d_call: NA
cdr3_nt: TGTGCCAGCAAGCCGGGGCCTGATAACACTGAAGCTTTCTTT
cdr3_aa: CASKPGPDNTEAFF

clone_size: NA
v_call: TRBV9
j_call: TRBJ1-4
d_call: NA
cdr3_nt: TGTGCCAGCAGCCCTGGGGGGGCAACTAATGAAAAACTGTTTTTT
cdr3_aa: CASSPGGATNEKLFF

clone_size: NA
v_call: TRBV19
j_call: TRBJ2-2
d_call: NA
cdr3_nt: TGTGCCAGTAGTCTCGAGGGGGGCCGCGGGGAGCTGTTTTTT
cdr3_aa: CASSLEGGRGELFF

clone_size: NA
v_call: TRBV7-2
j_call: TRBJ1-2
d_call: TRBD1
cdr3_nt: TGTGCCAGCAGCCCAACGACAGGGGGGCCGTATGGCTACACCTTC
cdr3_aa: CASSPTTGGPYGYTF

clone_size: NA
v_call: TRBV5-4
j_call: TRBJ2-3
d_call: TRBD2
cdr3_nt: TGTGCCAGCAGCGGGGCGGGGGGGAACACAGATACGCAGTATTTT
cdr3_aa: CASSGAGGNTDTQYF

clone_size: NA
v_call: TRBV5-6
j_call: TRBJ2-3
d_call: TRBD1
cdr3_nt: TGTGCCAGCAGCCCCGGGACAGGGGAATCAGATACGCAGTATTTT
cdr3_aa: CASSPGTGESDTQYF

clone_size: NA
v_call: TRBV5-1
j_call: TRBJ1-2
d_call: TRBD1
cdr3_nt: TGCGCCAGCAGCTGGGGGACAGGGGGAGACTATGGCTACACCTTC
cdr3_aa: CASSWGTGGDYGYTF

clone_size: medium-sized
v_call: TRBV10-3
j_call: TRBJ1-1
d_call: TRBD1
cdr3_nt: TGTGCCATCAGTCAACAGGGGAGGAACACTGAAGCTTTCTTT
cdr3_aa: CAISQQGRNTEAFF

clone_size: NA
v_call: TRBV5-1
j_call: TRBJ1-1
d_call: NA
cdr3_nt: TGCGCCAGCAGTCCCCTCCGGGGGGTGAACACTGAAGCTTTCTTT
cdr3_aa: CASSPLRGVNTEAFF

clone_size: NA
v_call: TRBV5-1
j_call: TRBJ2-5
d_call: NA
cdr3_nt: TGCGCCAGCACCGGAGGGACAGCGACGGAGACCCAGTACTTC
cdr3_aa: CASTGGTATETQYF

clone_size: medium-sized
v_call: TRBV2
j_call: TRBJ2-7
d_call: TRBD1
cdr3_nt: TGTGCCAGCAGTGAAGTCGGACAGGGCGCCCACGAGCAGTACTTC
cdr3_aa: CASSEVGQGAHEQYF

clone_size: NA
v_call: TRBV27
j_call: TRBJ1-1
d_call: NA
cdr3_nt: TGTGCCAGCAGTTACAGGGCTATGAACACTGAAGCTTTCTTT
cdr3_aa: CASSYRAMNTEAFF

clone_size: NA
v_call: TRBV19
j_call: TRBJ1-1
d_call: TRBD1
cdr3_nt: TGTGCCAGTAGTGATCCGGGACAGCGGATGAACACTGAAGCTTTCTTT
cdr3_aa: CASSDPGQRMNTEAFF

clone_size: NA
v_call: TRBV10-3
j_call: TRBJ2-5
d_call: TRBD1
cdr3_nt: TGTGCCGCGGCATTGGGACAGGGGGAGACCCAGTACTTC
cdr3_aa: CAAALGQGETQYF

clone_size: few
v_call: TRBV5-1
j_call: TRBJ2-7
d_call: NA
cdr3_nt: TGCGCCAGCAGCTTGGGACAGCGGTTCTCCTACGAGCAGTACTTC
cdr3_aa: CASSLGQRFSYEQYF

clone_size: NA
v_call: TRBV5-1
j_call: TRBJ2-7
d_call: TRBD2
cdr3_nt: TGCGCCAGCAAGGATAGCGGGGGGCACGAGCAGTACTTC
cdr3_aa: CASKDSGGHEQYF

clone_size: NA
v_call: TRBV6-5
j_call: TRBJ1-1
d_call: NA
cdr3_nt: TGTGCCAGCAGTTACGACAGTCTCGGCACTGAAGCTTTCTTT
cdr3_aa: CASSYDSLGTEAFF

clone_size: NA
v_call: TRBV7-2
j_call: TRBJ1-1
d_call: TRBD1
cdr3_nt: TGTGCCAGCAGCTGGGGCGGACAGGGGGCTGAAGCTTTCTTT
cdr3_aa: CASSWGGQGAEAFF

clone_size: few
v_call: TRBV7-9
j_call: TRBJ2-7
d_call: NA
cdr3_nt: TGTGCCAGCAGCTTAGGTGCCTACGAGCAGTACTTC
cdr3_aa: CASSLGAYEQYF

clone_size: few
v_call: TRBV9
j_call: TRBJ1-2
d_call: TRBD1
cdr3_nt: TGTGCCAGCAGCGATACAGGGGGGGCTAACTATGGCTACACCTTC
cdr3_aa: CASSDTGGANYGYTF

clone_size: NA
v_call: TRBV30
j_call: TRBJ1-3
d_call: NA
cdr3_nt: TGTGCCTGGAGTCCAGGCTCCCGAAACACCATATATTTT
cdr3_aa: CAWSPGSRNTIYF

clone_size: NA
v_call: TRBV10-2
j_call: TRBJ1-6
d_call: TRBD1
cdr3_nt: TGCGCCAGCAGGTTGGCGGGGACAGAGAATTCACCCCTCCACTTT
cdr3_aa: CASRLAGTENSPLHF

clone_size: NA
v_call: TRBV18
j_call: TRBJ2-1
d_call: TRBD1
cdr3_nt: TGTGCCAGCTCACCCGGACAGGGGGCCAATGAGCAGTTCTTC
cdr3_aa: CASSPGQGANEQFF

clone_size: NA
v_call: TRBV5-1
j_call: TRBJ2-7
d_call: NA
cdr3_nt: TGCGCCAGCAGCCCACCGGCGGTCGCCTACGAGCAGTACTTC
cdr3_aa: CASSPPAVAYEQYF